A single sample is the source of the 14 T cell receptor beta chains below, sequenced in a study of shared clonotypes between healthy human individuals. Method: immunoSEQ multiplex PCR; TCRdb's copy keeps in-frame clones and lacks some. Of about 480,000 clones listed, 60% to 80% were seen once; the top ten hold around 13%. The sequenced sample consisted of PBMCs. The receptors were gathered from a woman aged 40-49 years in good health. Some clones in this sample may be carry-over from other donors' samples.

V usage is TRBV25-1 and J usage is TRBJ1-1; perhaps TRBD1 as D (6 bases). V gave up 2 bases and J gave up 6 bases, with 10 bases separating them. CDR3 length: 13 residues. The V gene's germline CDR1 is MGHDK and CDR2 SYGVNS. The CDR3 loop is CASSEGGLAEAFF. DNA of the CDR3: TGTGCCAGCAGTGAAGGGGGCCTGGCTGAAGCTTTCTTT.

The V call is TRBV9, the J call TRBJ1-3, with D perhaps matching TRBD1 (5 bases). Germline lookup yields CDR1 SGDLS and CDR2 YYNGEE. This CDR3 is built from 15 residues. With 0 bases removed from V and 3 bases from J, the gap between germline ends came to 10 bases. The CDR3 sequence is CASSVDWGNGNTIYF. The DNA for the CDR3 is TGTGCCAGCAGCGTAGACTGGGGGAATGGAAACACCATATATTTT.

Of note for this clone: It is likely a read error: a sequence one base away is far more abundant. Other DNA sequences in this specimen translate into the identical CDR3. This chain connects TRBV2 to TRBJ2-2, with D possibly matching TRBD2 (6 bases). The CDR3 has 20 residues. CDR1 and CDR2 (germline): SNHLY, FYNNEI. The CDR3 DNA reads as TGCGCCAGCAGCGCTGTTGGTCTACCGGACGGGGAGGATTGGACCGGGGAGCTGTTTTTT. This gives the protein CASSAVGLPDGEDWTGELFF.

Regarding this clone: Additional DNA sequences in this sample encode the identical CDR3. The gene calls are TRBV18 and TRBJ2-1; no firm D call. Germline V CDR1 and CDR2: KGHSH, LQKENI. The CDR3 covers 13 residues. Trimming shortened V by 3 bases and J by 8 bases, and 11 bases separated the two germline ends. CDR3 protein: CASSPRIGDEQFF. The DNA of the CDR3 is TGTGCCAGCTCACCCCGGATAGGCGATGAGCAGTTCTTC.

This clone was recorded at least ten times. This sequence joins TRBV23-1 and TRBJ2-2; tentative D call: TRBD2 (7 bases). Being an ORF, TRBV23-1 has a function that is uncertain. V was trimmed by 3 bases and J by 5 bases, leaving 13 bases between them. This CDR3 comprises 15 residues. The CDR3 reads CASSQPQGGTGELFF. CDR3 nucleotides: TGCGCCAGCAGTCAGCCACAGGGAGGGACCGGGGAGCTGTTTTTT.

This rearrangement joins TRBV7-7 to TRBJ2-1; D is perhaps TRBD2 (6 bases). The germline CDR1 and CDR2 sequences are SSHAT and FNYEAQ (reference sequence). The CDR3 totals 15 residues. The germline V and J ends were trimmed by 4 bases and 2 bases, with 12 bases remaining between them. The CDR3 nucleotides are TGTGCCAGCAGCTCGGGACTTTCGACCTACAATGAGCAGTTCTTC. This gives the protein CASSSGLSTYNEQFF.

V usage is TRBV5-4 and J usage is TRBJ2-1; TRBD1 aligns across 8 bases. V dropped 0 bases and J dropped 7; count of bases not matched to a gene: 9. There are 16 residues in the CDR3. The germline V gene encodes CDR1 SGHNT and CDR2 YYREEE (reference sequence). The CDR3 DNA reads TGTGCCAGCAGCTTGGCCGGGGACAGGAGTCTTAATGAGCAGTTCTTC. Amino acids: CASSLAGDRSLNEQFF.

The CDR3 reads CASSLGGLAGVLEEQYF. CDR3 DNA: TGCGCCAGCAGCTTGGGAGGGTTAGCGGGAGTGTTGGAAGAGCAGTACTTC. The chain combines TRBV5-1 with TRBJ2-7; 9 bases agree with TRBD2. Germline CDR1 reads SGHRS; CDR2 reads YFSETQ. The length of the CDR3 is 17 residues. J lost 7 bases, V lost 0 bases, and 14 bases had no gene match.

The table lists this clone with a few counts. V is TRBV15 and J is TRBJ2-1; D ambiguous. Germline V CDR1 and CDR2: LNHNV, YYDKDF (reference sequence). Deletions cut 1 base from V and 2 bases from J, with 12 bases between. The CDR3 runs to 16 residues. The CDR3 DNA is TGTGCCACCAGCAGAGCCCCCGGCGACGCCTACAATGAGCAGTTCTTC. The encoded protein is CATSRAPGDAYNEQFF.

The CDR3 sequence is CASTGVTSGRGSEQFF. In nucleotides, the CDR3 is TGTGCCAGCACCGGAGTGACTAGCGGGAGAGGAAGTGAGCAGTTCTTC. V gene TRBV2 combines with J gene TRBJ2-1; 12 positions agree with TRBD2. The J segment lost 9 bases and the V segment lost 7 bases, leaving 13 bases of the junction unmatched. This CDR3 is built from 16 residues. CDR1 and CDR2 (germline): SNHLY, FYNNEI.

The CDR3 protein is CASRVGGRDTQYF. CDR3 bases: TGTGCCAGCAGGGTGGGGGGGCGAGATACGCAGTATTTT. V usage is TRBV2 and J usage is TRBJ2-3; D perhaps matches TRBD2 (7 bases). Trimming left V 6 bases short and J 5 bases short, with 12 bases between. The CDR3 runs 13 residues. Germline V gene sequence: CDR1 SNHLY, CDR2 FYNNEI. The whole variable domain, remainder taken from reference TRBV2 and TRBJ2-3, is EPEVTQTPSHQVTQMGQEVILRCVPISNHLYFYWYRQILGQKVEFLVSFYNNEISEKSEIFDDQFSVERPDGSNFTLKIRSTKLEDSAMYFCASRVGGRDTQYFGPGTRLTVL.

The V gene is TRBV2, the J gene TRBJ2-6; weak D call: TRBD2 (5 bases). Trimming shortened V by 3 bases and J by 0 bases, and 12 bases separated the two germline ends. The germline gives CDR1 SNHLY, CDR2 FYNNEI. This CDR3 has 17 amino acids. The CDR3 DNA reads TGTGCCAGCAGTGATGGAGGCAGCAACTCTGGGGCCAACGTCCTGACTTTC. It is translated as CASSDGGSNSGANVLTF.

The CDR3 nucleotides are TGTGCCAGCAGCCAAGGAAGGGGGAGACTAAACACCGGGGAGCTGTTTTTT. It specifies CASSQGRGRLNTGELFF. The V and J genes are TRBV14 and TRBJ2-2; weak D call: TRBD1 (6 bases). From germline, CDR1 is SGHDN and CDR2 FVKESK. The CDR3 covers 17 residues. V was clipped by 1 base and J by 2 bases, with 14 bases between them.

This clone was detected once. V and J are TRBV27 and TRBJ2-7; TRBD1 is a possible D gene (5 bases). Germline loops: CDR1 MNHEY, CDR2 SMNVEV (reference sequence). V was trimmed by 5 bases and J by 6 bases, leaving 14 bases between them. The CDR3 runs 13 residues. The CDR3 region has the DNA TGTGCCAGCAGTAAGGAGAGGCAGGGCGAGCAGTACTTC. This gives the protein CASSKERQGEQYF.